This note documents a single T cell receptor (beta chain) sequence. The CDR3 extends over 14 amino acids. The data were obtained in a study of blood T cell repertoires in COVID-19. Study-level background: The origin of the acute and convalescent COVID-19 samples was the United States, Italy and Spain.

Study processing details: It was from reference gene primer amplification that nucleated cell counts were estimated. TCRdb's table, derived via immunoSEQ multiplex PCR, lists solely in-frame clones and lacks some. V, J and clone size reflect that table, while D and trimming were determined from the DNA. This sample carries roughly 320,000 clones, 85% to 90% of them seen once, and the ten largest clones take around 4%. The study drew participants aged about 18 to 90 years from 20 to 30 US areas. Symptom resolution, clearance, or two negative PCRs marked donors in Cohort 3 as recovered. The TCR was taken from a man in his thirties or forties who had recovered from COVID-19. The V gene is TRBV21-1, the J gene TRBJ1-4; the D segment call TRBD1 is taken from the table without a DNA check. TRBV21-1 is given as a pseudogene. Sequencing input: PBMCs or T cells enriched from blood (not recorded which). The CDR3 protein is CARPGSGRVEKLFF. DNA for the CDR3: TGTGCCAGACCAGGGTCGGGTAGGGTTGAAAAACTGTTTTTT.